This T cell receptor (beta chain) was identified in a study of shared T cell receptors in the human thymus. Profiling relied on immunoSEQ multiplex PCR, and the TCRdb table lists in-frame clones only, not all of them. The sample lists roughly 560,000 clones, more than 75% occurring once. V gave up 3 bases and J gave up 2 bases; unmatched junction bases: 5. Looked up from germline, CDR1 is MRHNA and CDR2 is SNTAGT. This CDR3 is built from 16 residues. This sample also appeared in a second study, on human thymus T cells. As reported in that work: Thymic and blood repertoires appeared to carry a bias in their V and J gene usage.

The V and J genes are TRBV6-4 and TRBJ2-5; 11 nucleotides line up with TRBD2. The specimen was thymocytes. The receptor comes from a boy under two years old with a congenital heart defect. Here the CDR3 DNA reads TGTGCCAGCAGTGAAGGGACTAGCGGAACACAAGAGACCCAGTACTTC. It codes for CASSEGTSGTQETQYF.